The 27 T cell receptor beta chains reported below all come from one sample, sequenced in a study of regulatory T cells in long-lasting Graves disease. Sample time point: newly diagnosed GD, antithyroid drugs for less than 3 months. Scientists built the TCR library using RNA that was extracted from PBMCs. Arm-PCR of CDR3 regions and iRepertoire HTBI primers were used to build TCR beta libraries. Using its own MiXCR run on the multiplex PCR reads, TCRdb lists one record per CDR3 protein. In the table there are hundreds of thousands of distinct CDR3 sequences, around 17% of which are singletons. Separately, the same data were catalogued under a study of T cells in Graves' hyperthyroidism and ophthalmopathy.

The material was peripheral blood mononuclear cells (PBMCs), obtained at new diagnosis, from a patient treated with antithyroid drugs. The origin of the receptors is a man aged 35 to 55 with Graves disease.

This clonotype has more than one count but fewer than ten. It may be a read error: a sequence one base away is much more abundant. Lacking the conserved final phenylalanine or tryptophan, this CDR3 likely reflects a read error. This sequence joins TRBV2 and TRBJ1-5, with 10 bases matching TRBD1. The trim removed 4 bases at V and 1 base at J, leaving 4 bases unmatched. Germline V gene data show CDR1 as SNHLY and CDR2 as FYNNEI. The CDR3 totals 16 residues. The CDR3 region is CASSGVDRGSNQPQHL. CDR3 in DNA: TGTGCCAGCAGTGGTGTGGACAGGGGGAGCAATCAGCCCCAGCATCTT.

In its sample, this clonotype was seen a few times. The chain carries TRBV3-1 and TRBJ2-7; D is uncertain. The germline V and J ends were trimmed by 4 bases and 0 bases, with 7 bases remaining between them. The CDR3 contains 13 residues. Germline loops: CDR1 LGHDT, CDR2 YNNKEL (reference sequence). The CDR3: CASSPETSYEQYF. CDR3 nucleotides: TGTGCCAGCAGCCCCGAGACCTCCTACGAGCAGTACTTC.

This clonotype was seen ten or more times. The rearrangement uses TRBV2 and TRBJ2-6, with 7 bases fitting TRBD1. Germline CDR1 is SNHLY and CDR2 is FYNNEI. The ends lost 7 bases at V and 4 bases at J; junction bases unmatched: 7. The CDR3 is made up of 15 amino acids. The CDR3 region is CASTERGQGANVLTF. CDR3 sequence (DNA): TGTGCCAGCACCGAAAGGGGGCAAGGGGCCAACGTCCTGACTTTC.

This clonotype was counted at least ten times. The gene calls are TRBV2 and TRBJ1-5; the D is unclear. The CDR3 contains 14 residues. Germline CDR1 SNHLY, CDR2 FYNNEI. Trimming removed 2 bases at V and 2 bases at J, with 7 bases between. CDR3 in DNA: TGTGCCAGCAGTGAAACGGCAGGCAATCAGCCCCAGCATTTT. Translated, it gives CASSETAGNQPQHF.

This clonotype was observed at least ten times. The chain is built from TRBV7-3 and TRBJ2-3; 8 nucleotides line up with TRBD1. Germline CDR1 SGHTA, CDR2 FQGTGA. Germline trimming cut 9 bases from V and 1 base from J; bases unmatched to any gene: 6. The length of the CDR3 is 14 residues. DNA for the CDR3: TGTGCCAGTGCCAAGGACAGGGGCACAGATACGCAGTATTTT. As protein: CASAKDRGTDTQYF.

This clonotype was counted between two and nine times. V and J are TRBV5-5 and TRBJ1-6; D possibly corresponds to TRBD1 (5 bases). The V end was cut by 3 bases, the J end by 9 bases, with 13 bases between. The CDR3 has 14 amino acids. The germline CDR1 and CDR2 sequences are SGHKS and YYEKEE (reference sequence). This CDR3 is CASSSSDMRSPLHF. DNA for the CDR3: TGTGCCAGCAGCTCCTCGGACATGCGTTCACCCCTCCACTTT. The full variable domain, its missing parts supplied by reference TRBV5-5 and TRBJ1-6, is DAGVTQSPTHLIKTRGQQVTLRCSPISGHKSVSWYQQVLGQGPQFIFQYYEKEERGRGNFPDRFSARQFPNYSSELNVNALLLGDSALYLCASSSSDMRSPLHFGNGTRLTVT.

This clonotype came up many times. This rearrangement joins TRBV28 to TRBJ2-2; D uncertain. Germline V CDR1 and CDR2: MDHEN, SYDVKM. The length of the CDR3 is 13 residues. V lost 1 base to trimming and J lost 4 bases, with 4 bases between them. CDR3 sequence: CASSLYSTGELFF. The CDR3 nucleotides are TGTGCCAGCAGTTTATACAGCACCGGGGAGCTGTTTTTT.

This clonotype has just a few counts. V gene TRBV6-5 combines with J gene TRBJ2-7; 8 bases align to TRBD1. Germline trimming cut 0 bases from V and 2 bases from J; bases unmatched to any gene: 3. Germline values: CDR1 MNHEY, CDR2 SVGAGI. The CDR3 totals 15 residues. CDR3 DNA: TGTGCCAGCAGTTACTCAGGGACAGGTCCCTACGAGCAGTACTTC. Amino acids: CASSYSGTGPYEQYF.

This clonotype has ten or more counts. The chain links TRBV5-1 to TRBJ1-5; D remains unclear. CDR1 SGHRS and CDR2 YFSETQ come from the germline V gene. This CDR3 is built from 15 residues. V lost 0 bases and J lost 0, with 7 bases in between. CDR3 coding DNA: TGCGCCAGCAGCTTGGACGGGAATAGCAATCAGCCCCAGCATTTT. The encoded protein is CASSLDGNSNQPQHF.

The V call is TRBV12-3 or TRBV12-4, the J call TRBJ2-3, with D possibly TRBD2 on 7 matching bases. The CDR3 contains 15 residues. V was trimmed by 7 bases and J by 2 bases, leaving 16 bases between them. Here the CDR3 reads CASKRGGADTDTQYF. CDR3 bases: TGTGCCAGCAAGAGGGGGGGCGCGGACACAGATACGCAGTATTTT.

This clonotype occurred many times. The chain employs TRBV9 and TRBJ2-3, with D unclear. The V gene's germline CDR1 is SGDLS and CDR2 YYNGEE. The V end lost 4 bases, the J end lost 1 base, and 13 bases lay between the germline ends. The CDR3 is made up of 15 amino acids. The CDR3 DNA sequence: TGTGCCAGCAGCCCCATGACCAGCGGCACAGATACGCAGTATTTT. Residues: CASSPMTSGTDTQYF. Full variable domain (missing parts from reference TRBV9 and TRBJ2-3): DSGVTQTPKHLITATGQRVTLRCSPRSGDLSVYWYQQSLDQGLQFLIQYYNGEERAKGNILERFSAQQFPDLHSELNLSSLELGDSALYFCASSPMTSGTDTQYFGPGTRLTVL.

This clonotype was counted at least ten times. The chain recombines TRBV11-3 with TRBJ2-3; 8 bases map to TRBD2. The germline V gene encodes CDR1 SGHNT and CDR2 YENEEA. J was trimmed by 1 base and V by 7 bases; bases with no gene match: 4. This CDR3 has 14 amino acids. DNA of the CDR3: TGTGCCAGCACCGGAGCGGGGGGCACAGATACGCAGTATTTT. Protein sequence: CASTGAGGTDTQYF.

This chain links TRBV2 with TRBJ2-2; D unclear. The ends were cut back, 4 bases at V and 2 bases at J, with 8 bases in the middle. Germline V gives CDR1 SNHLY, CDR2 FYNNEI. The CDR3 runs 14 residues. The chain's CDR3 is CASSAIRNTGELFF. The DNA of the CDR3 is TGTGCCAGCAGTGCTATCAGAAACACCGGGGAGCTGTTTTTT.

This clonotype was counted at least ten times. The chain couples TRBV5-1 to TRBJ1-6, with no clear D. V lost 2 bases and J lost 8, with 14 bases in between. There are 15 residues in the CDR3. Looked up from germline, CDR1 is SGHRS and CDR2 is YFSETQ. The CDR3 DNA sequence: TGCGCCAGCAGCTTAATGCCCTTAGGCGATTCACCCCTCCACTTT. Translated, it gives CASSLMPLGDSPLHF. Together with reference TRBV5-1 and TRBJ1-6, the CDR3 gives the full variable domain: KAGVTQTPRYLIKTRGQQVTLSCSPISGHRSVSWYQQTPGQGLQFLFEYFSETQRNKGNFPGRFSGRQFSNSRSEMNVSTLELGDSALYLCASSLMPLGDSPLHFGNGTRLTVT.

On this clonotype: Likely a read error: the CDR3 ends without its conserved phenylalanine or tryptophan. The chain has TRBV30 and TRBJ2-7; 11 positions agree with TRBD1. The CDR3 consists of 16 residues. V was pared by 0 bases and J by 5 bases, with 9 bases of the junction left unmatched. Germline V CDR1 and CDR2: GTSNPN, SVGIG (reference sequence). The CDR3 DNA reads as TGTGCCTGGAGTGTACGAGGACAGGGGGCGGCGGACGAGCAGTACCTC. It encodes CAWSVRGQGAADEQYL.

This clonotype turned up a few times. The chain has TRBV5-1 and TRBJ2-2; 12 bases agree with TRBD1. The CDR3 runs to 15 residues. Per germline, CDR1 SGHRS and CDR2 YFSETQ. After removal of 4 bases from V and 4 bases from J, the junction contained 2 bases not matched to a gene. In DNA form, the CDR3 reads TGCGCCAGCAGCGTGGGACAGGGGGCCACCGGGGAGCTGTTTTTT. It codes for CASSVGQGATGELFF.

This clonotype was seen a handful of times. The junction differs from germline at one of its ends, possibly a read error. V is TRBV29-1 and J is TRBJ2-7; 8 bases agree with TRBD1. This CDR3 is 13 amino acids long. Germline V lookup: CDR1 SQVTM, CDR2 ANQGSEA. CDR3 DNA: TGCAGCGTTGAGGGGGACAGGCCATACGATCAGTACTTC. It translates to CSVEGDRPYDQYF.

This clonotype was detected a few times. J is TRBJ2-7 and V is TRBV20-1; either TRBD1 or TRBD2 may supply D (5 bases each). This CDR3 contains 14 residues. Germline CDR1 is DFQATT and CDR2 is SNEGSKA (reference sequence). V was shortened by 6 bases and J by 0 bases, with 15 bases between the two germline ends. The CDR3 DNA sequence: TGCAGTGCGCCCGGGACGGCCAGCTCCTACGAGCAGTACTTC. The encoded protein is CSAPGTASSYEQYF.

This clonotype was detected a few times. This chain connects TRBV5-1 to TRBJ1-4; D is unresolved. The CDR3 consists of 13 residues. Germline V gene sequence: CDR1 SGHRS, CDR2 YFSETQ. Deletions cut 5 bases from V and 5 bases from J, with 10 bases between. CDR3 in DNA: TGCGCCAGCAGATTGTCTCCGAATGAAAAACTGTTTTTT. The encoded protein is CASRLSPNEKLFF.

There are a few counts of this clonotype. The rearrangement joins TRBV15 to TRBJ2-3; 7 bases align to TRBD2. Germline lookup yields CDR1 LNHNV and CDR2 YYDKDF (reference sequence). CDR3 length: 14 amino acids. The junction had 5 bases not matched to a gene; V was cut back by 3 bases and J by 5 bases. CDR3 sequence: CATSSMGGRDTQYF. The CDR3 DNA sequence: TGTGCCACCAGCAGCATGGGGGGGAGAGATACGCAGTATTTT.

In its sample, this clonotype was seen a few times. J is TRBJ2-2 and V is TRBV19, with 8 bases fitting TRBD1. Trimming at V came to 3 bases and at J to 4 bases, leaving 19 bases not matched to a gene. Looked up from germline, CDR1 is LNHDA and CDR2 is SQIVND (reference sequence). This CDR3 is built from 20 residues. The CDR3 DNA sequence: TGTGCCAGTAGTATTAAACCGGGACAGGTGATAATCGCGAGCACCGGGGAGCTGTTTTTT. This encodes CASSIKPGQVIIASTGELFF.

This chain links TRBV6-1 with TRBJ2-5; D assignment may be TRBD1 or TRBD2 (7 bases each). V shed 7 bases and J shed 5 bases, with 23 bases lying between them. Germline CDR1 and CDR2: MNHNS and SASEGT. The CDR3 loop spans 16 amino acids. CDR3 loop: CASTAQGSGGRETQYF. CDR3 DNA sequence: TGTGCCAGCACCGCACAGGGGTCGGGGGGCAGGGAGACCCAGTACTTC.

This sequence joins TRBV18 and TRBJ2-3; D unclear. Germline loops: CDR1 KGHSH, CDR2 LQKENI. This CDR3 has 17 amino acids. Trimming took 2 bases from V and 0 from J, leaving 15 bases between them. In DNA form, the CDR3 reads TGTGCCAGCTCACCAATCACTGGGGTGGAGAGCACAGATACGCAGTATTTT. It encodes CASSPITGVESTDTQYF.

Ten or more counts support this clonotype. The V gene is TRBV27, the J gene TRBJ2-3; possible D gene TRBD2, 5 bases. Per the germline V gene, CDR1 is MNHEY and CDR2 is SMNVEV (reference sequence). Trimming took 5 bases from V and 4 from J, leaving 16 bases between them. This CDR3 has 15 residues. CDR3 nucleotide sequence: TGTGCCAGCAGTCCCCCGGGCGGGCGGCCAGATACGCAGTATTTT. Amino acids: CASSPPGGRPDTQYF.

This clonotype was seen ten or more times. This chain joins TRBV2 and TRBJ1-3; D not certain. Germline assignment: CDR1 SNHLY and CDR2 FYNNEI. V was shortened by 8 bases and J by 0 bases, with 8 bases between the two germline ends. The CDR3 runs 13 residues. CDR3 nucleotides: TGTGCCAGCTCACGCAACTCTGGAAACACCATATATTTT. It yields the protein CASSRNSGNTIYF.

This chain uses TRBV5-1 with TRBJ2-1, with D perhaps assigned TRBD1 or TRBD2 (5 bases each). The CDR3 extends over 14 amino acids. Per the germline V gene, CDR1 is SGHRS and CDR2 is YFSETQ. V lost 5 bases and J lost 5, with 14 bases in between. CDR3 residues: CASRVGTLNNEQFF. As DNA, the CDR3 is TGCGCCAGCAGGGTGGGGACGCTGAACAATGAGCAGTTCTTC. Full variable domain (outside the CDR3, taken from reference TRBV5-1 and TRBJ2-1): KAGVTQTPRYLIKTRGQQVTLSCSPISGHRSVSWYQQTPGQGLQFLFEYFSETQRNKGNFPGRFSGRQFSNSRSEMNVSTLELGDSALYLCASRVGTLNNEQFFGPGTRLTVL.

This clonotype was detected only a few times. DNA of the CDR3: TGTGCCAGCAGCTTGCAGGCAAGGGGTCGGTCACCCCTCCACTTT. It yields the protein CASSLQARGRSPLHF. The chain carries TRBV5-6 and TRBJ1-6; possible D gene TRBD1, 5 bases. The ends were cut back, 1 base at V and 10 bases at J, with 15 bases in the middle. Germline assignment: CDR1 SGHDT and CDR2 YYEEEE. The CDR3 runs to 15 residues. Supplemented by reference TRBV5-6 and TRBJ1-6, the full variable domain reads DAGVTQSPTHLIKTRGQQVTLRCSPKSGHDTVSWYQQALGQGPQFIFQYYEEEERQRGNFPDRFSGHQFPNYSSELNVNALLLGDSALYLCASSLQARGRSPLHFGNGTRLTVT.